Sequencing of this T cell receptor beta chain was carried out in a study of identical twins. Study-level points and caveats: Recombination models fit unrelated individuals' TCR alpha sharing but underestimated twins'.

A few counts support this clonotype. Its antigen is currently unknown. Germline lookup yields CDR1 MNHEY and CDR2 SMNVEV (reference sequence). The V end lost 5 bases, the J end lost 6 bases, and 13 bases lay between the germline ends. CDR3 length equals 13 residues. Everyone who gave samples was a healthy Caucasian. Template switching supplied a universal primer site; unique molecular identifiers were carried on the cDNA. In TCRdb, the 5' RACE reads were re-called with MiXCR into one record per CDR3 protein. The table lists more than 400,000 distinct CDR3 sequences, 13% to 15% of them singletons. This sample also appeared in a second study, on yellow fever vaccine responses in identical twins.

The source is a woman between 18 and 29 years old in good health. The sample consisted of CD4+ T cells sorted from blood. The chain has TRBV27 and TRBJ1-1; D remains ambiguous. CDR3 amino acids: CASSLRESSEAFF. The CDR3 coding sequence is TGTGCCAGCAGTCTCCGGGAGAGCTCTGAAGCTTTCTTT.